This T cell receptor beta chain was observed in a study of cytotoxic CD8 clonotypes in ibrutinib-treated CLL. TCRdb's copy holds only in-frame clones and misses some; the assay was immunoSEQ multiplex PCR. The repertoire holds roughly 250,000 clones, with 70% as singletons. CDR1 and CDR2 (germline): MNHEY, SVGAGI. The CDR3 spans 13 residues. V lost 4 bases, J lost 2 bases, and 9 bases lay in between. This TCR came from a human donor with chronic lymphocytic leukemia. The sample consisted of PBMCs, taken after 24 months of ibrutinib treatment. The rearrangement joins TRBV6-5 to TRBJ2-7; no clear D. The CDR3: CASSLTATYEQYF. In DNA, the CDR3 is TGTGCCAGCAGTTTGACTGCTACCTACGAGCAGTACTTC.